This T cell receptor beta chain was documented in a study of T cell responses to AZD1222 COVID-19 vaccine. This clone was counted only a few times. The protocol was immunoSEQ multiplex PCR, while the TCRdb copy is restricted to in-frame clones and leaves out a portion. The data show 110,000 to 150,000 clones, about nine tenths seen once. The source was peripheral blood, collected on day 0 of AZD1222 vaccination. The source of this sequence is an adult in good health.

CDR3 residues: CASSERDGISYEQYF. DNA for the CDR3: TGCGCCAGCAGTGAACGGGACGGAATATCCTACGAGCAGTACTTC. The V gene is TRBV10-1, the J gene TRBJ2-7, with D possibly called TRBD1 or TRBD2 (5 bases each). CDR1 and CDR2 (germline): WNHNN, SYGVQD (reference sequence). V lost 3 bases and J lost 1, with 13 bases in between. This CDR3 has 15 residues.